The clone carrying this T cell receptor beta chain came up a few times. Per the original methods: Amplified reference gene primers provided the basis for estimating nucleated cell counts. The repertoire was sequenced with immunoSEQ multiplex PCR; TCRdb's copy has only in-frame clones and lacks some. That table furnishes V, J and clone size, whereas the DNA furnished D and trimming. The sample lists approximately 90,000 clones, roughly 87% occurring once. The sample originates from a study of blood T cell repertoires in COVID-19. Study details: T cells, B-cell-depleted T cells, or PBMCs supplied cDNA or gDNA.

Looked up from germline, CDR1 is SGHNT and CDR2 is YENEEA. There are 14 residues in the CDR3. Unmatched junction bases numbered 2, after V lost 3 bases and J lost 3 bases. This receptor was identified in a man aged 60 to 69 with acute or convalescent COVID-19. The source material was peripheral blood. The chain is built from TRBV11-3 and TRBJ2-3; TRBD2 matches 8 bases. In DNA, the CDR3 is TGTGCCAGCAGCTTCGGGGGGGCAACAGATACGCAGTATTTT. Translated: CASSFGGATDTQYF.